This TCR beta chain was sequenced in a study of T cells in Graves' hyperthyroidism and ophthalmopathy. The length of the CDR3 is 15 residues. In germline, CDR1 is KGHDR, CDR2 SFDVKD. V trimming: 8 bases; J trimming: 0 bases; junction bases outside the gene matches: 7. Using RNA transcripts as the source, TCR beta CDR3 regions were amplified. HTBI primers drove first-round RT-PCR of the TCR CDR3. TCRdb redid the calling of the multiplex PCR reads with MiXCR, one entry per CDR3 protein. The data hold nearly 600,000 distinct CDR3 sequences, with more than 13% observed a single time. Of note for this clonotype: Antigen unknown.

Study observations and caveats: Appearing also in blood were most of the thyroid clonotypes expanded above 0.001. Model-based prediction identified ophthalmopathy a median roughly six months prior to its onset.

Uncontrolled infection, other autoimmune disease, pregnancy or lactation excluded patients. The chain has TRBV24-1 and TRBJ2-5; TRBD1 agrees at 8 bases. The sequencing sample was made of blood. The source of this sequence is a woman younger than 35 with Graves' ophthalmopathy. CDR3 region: CATTAGTGYQETQYF. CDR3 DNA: TGTGCCACCACGGCGGGGACAGGATACCAAGAGACCCAGTACTTC.